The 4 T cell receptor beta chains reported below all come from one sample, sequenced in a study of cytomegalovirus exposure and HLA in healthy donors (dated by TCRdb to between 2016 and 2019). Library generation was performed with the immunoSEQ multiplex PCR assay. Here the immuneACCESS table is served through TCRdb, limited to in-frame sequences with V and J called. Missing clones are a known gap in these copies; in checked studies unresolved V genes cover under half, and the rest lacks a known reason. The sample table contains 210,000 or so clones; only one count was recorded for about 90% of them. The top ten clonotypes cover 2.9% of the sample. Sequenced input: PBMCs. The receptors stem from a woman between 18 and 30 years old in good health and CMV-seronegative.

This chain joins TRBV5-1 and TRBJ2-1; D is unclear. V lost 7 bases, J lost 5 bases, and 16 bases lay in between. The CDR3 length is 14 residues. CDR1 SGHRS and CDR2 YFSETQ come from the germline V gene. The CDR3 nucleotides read TGCGCCAGCCGCGTGGACGAGGCCCACAATGAGCAGTTCTTC. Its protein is CASRVDEAHNEQFF.

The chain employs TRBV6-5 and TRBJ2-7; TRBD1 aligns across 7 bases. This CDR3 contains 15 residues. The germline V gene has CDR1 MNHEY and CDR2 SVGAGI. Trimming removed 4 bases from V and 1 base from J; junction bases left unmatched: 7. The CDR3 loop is CASSSTGTASYEQYF. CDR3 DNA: TGTGCCAGCAGTTCCACCGGGACAGCTTCCTACGAGCAGTACTTC.

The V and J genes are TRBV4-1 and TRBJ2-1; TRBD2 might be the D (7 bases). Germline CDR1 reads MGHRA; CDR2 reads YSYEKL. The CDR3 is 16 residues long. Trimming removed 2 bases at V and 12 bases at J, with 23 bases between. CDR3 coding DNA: TGCGCCAGCAGCCAAAAAACCGAGCTATTTGGGGGGGCGCAGTTCTTC. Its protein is CASSQKTELFGGAQFF.

The chain's CDR3 is CASSGELRGLAGESSYNEQFF. CDR3 DNA: TGTGCCAGCAGTGGAGAACTCAGGGGGCTAGCGGGGGAAAGCTCCTACAATGAGCAGTTCTTC. The V call is TRBV2, the J call TRBJ2-1; 10 nucleotides line up with TRBD2. Germline CDR1 is SNHLY and CDR2 is FYNNEI. The CDR3 spans 21 residues. After removal of 4 bases from V and 0 bases from J, the junction contained 18 bases not matched to a gene.